The 6 T cell receptor beta chains in this list originate from one sample, sequenced in a study of T cells in Graves' hyperthyroidism and ophthalmopathy. Regions amplified from RNA transcripts were the TCR beta CDR3 regions. HTBI primers were the set used in a first-round RT-PCR of the TCR CDR3. MiXCR was run by TCRdb on the multiplex PCR reads, yielding one entry per CDR3 protein. The sample carries 620,000 or so distinct CDR3 sequences, about 14% recorded once. The sequencing input was blood. The receptors here all came from a woman in her 50s with Graves' ophthalmopathy.

This chain connects TRBV28 to TRBJ1-5; D unresolved. The V gene lost 3 bases and the J gene lost 7 bases, with 13 bases spanning the gap. The CDR3 is made up of 14 amino acids. Germline CDR1 reads MDHEN; CDR2 reads SYDVKM. CDR3: CASSFYWVGQPQHF. CDR3 nucleotides: TGTGCCAGCAGTTTCTATTGGGTGGGCCAGCCCCAGCATTTT. Using reference TRBV28 and TRBJ1-5 for the parts outside the CDR3, the full variable domain is DVKVTQSSRYLVKRTGEKVFLECVQDMDHENMFWYRQDPGLGLRLIYFSYDVKMKEKGDIPEGYSVSREKKERFSLILESASTNQTSMYLCASSFYWVGQPQHFGDGTRLSIL.

This clonotype has a count of ten or more. The chain has TRBV20-1 and TRBJ2-1, with 7 bases identical to TRBD2. Germline assignment: CDR1 DFQATT and CDR2 SNEGSKA (reference sequence). CDR3 length: 13 amino acids. With V trimmed by 7 bases and J by 5 bases, 8 bases remained unmatched. The CDR3 nucleotides are TGCAGTGAGCGCCTAGCGGAGAACAATGAGCAGTTCTTC. Encoded protein: CSERLAENNEQFF.

The V and J genes are TRBV9 and TRBJ2-1; no reliable D call. The CDR3 totals 14 residues. Germline V lookup: CDR1 SGDLS, CDR2 YYNGEE. Trimming shortened V by 4 bases and J by 3 bases, and 11 bases separated the two germline ends. The CDR3 DNA reads as TGTGCCAGCAGCACTACCGACAACTACAATGAGCAGTTCTTC. The encoded protein is CASSTTDNYNEQFF.

The chain uses TRBV5-1 and TRBJ2-2; TRBD2 matches at 9 bases. Per the germline V gene, CDR1 is SGHRS and CDR2 is YFSETQ. J was trimmed by 4 bases and V by 0 bases; bases with no gene match: 13. This CDR3 has 19 amino acids. In DNA form, the CDR3 reads TGCGCCAGCAGCTTGGCCTTGGATAGCGGGAGTATAGGCACCGGGGAGCTGTTTTTT. This encodes CASSLALDSGSIGTGELFF.

The chain carries TRBV29-1 and TRBJ1-3; D ambiguous. Germline V gene data show CDR1 as SQVTM and CDR2 as ANQGSEA. The CDR3 sequence is 13 residues long. Trimming left V 2 bases short and J 0 bases short, with 5 bases between. For the CDR3, the DNA is TGCAGCGTTGAATCGGACTCTGGAAACACCATATATTTT. Its translation: CSVESDSGNTIYF.

This clonotype was recorded at least ten times. The rearrangement uses TRBV4-1 and TRBJ2-5; D is uncertain. Trimming left V 0 bases short and J 3 bases short, with 8 bases between. Germline CDR1 MGHRA, CDR2 YSYEKL. The CDR3 loop spans 14 amino acids. The CDR3 sequence is CASSQDGQEETQYF. In DNA form, the CDR3 reads TGCGCCAGCAGCCAAGATGGTCAGGAAGAGACCCAGTACTTC.